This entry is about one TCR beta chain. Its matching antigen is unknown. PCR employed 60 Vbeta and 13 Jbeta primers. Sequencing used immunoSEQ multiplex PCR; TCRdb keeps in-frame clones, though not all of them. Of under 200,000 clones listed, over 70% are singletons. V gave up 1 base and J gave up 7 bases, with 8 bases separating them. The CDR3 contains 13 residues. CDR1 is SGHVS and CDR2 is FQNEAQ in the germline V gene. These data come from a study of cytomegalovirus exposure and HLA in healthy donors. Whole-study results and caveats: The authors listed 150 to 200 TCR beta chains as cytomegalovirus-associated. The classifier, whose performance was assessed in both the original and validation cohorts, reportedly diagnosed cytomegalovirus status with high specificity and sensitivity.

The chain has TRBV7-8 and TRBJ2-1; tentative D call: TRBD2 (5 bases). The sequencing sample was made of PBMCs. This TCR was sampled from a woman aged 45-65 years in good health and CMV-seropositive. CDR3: CASSLVRGNEQFF. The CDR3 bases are TGTGCCAGCAGCTTAGTTCGGGGAAATGAGCAGTTCTTC.